This T cell receptor beta chain was identified in a study of blood T cells in healthy people across ages. There are a few counts of this clonotype. A read error may account for a junction end that differs from germline. The study drew donors from healthy Caucasian individuals in Russia aged roughly 6 to 95. Germline V gene lookup returns CDR1 MDHEN and CDR2 SYDVKM. This CDR3 region has 15 residues. Sample-barcoded 5' priming and a J-beta primer mix drove a second PCR of 7 to 11 cycles. Each CDR3 protein gets one entry after TCRdb re-called the 5' RACE reads with MiXCR. Among 800,000 or so distinct CDR3 sequences listed, more than 20% were seen once. The same specimen was also included in a second study, on T cells of mothers and their children. From that report: cDNA synthesis used all extracted RNA, about 1.5 ug per 15 ul.

This sequence originates from a boy younger than 18 in good health. The rearrangement uses TRBV28 and TRBJ2-3, with D maybe TRBD2 (5 bases). Sequencing used blood. The CDR3 coding sequence is TGCGCCAGCAGCCGACCGGGATTAAGCACAGATACGCAGTATTTT. Residues: CASSRPGLSTDTQYF.